This T cell receptor (delta chain) was found in a study of gamma-delta T cells after stem cell transplantation. This clone turned up a few times. It differs at one base from a far larger clone, so likely a read error. CDR1 GEAIGNYY and CDR2 EKD come from the germline V gene. The length of the CDR3 is 17 residues. TCRdb used CATT to re-call clones from the RT-PCR reads. This table has some 3,100 delta-chain clones, less than 3.5% appearing once. The chain recombines TRDV2 with TRDJ3, with D possibly being TRDD3 (5 bases). The material sequenced was gamma-delta T cells. The origin of this receptor is a human donor. It is not recorded whose cells these are; they may come from a transplant donor. This CDR3 reads CACDTGPLSWDTRQTFF. CDR3 nucleotide sequence: TGTGCCTGTGACACGGGCCCACTCTCCTGGGACACCCGACAGACGTTTTTC.